Listed here are 10 T cell receptor beta chains from one sample, sequenced in a study of blood T cell repertoires in COVID-19. Profiled with immunoSEQ multiplex PCR; TCRdb holds only in-frame clones, not every one. Of fewer than 350,000 clones listed, approximately 91% are singletons. The sample consisted of PBMCs or T cells enriched from blood (not recorded which). These receptors were collected from a woman aged 30 to 39 who had recovered from COVID-19.

The V gene is TRBV7-9, the J gene TRBJ2-2, with a weak D call TRBD1 (7 bases). Germline CDR1 is SEHNR and CDR2 is FQNEAQ (reference sequence). The CDR3 has 16 residues. Between the trimmed V and J ends, which lost 5 bases and 6 bases, there was a span of 19 bases. Here the CDR3 reads CASSIGGTVTAGELFF. In nucleotides, the CDR3 is TGTGCCAGCAGCATAGGGGGGACAGTCACGGCCGGGGAGCTGTTTTTT.

The chain couples TRBV5-1 to TRBJ2-7; 8 nucleotides align to TRBD2. J lost 2 bases, V lost 4 bases, and 11 bases had no gene match. Germline V gene lookup returns CDR1 SGHRS and CDR2 YFSETQ. The CDR3 runs to 16 residues. The CDR3 loop reads CASSDGTSGLTYEQYF. The DNA for the CDR3 is TGCGCCAGCAGCGACGGAACTAGCGGTCTTACCTACGAGCAGTACTTC.

CDR3 protein: CASSLWGGQGVWTGELFF. Here the CDR3 DNA reads TGTGCCAGCAGTTTATGGGGGGGACAGGGAGTTTGGACCGGGGAGCTGTTTTTT. The V and J genes are TRBV28 and TRBJ2-2, with TRBD1 matching 9 bases. With 0 bases clipped from V and 5 bases from J, the junction kept 10 bases outside the gene matches. Germline CDR1 reads MDHEN; CDR2 reads SYDVKM. CDR3 length equals 18 residues.

The chain is built from TRBV15 and TRBJ1-2, with 7 bases lining up with TRBD1. The CDR3 sequence is 15 residues long. V shed 1 base, J shed 4 bases, and the junction held 6 bases outside the gene matches. CDR1 and CDR2 from the germline V gene are LNHNV and YYDKDF (reference sequence). CDR3 amino acids: CATSRGGTELYGYTF. CDR3 bases: TGTGCCACCAGCAGAGGGGGGACAGAGCTCTATGGCTACACCTTC.

The J gene is TRBJ1-4, the V gene TRBV12-1. TRBV12-1 is termed a pseudogene. This CDR3 region has 12 residues. The CDR3 sequence is CASTEINREEFF. In nucleotides, the CDR3 is TGTGCCAGCACTGAGATTAACCGCGAGGAGTTTTTT.

The chain carries TRBV28 and TRBJ1-4; tentatively, D is TRBD1 (5 bases). Germline V gives CDR1 MDHEN, CDR2 SYDVKM. The V gene lost 6 bases and the J gene lost 6 bases, with 14 bases spanning the gap. The CDR3 has 14 amino acids. The CDR3 here is CASSTTGIHEKLFF. The CDR3 DNA follows: TGTGCCAGCAGCACCACAGGAATCCATGAAAAACTGTTTTTT.

The chain is built from TRBV5-1 and TRBJ2-2, with 10 bases lining up with TRBD2. This CDR3 is built from 20 residues. V trimming: 4 bases; J trimming: 2 bases; junction bases outside the gene matches: 17. From germline, CDR1 is SGHRS and CDR2 YFSETQ. The CDR3 DNA reads as TGCGCCAGCAGCCCCCAAAAGGGGGGCAAGCGGGGGGGCAACACCGGGGAGCTGTTTTTT. Amino acids: CASSPQKGGKRGGNTGELFF.

The rearrangement uses TRBV9 and TRBJ2-3; 12 bases fit TRBD2. The V gene end was trimmed by 3 bases and the J gene end by 2 bases; junction bases not matched to a gene: 7. This CDR3 is 17 amino acids long. The germline gives CDR1 SGDLS, CDR2 YYNGEE. As DNA, the CDR3 is TGTGCCAGCAGCGATCCTAGCGGGGGGGCAATCACAGATACGCAGTATTTT. Translated, it gives CASSDPSGGAITDTQYF.

As concerns this clone: The sample holds other DNA sequences that translate to the same CDR3. The rearrangement uses TRBV7-2 and TRBJ2-1; D not certain. This CDR3 spans 14 amino acids. In germline, CDR1 is SGHTA, CDR2 FQGNSA. Trimming shortened V by 2 bases and J by 0 bases, and 5 bases separated the two germline ends. The CDR3 nucleotides are TGTGCCAGCAGCTTATCGAGCTCCTACAATGAGCAGTTCTTC. Its protein is CASSLSSSYNEQFF.

Comment on this clone: Within the sample, other DNA sequences also encode this same CDR3. This chain links TRBV7-2 with TRBJ1-1; D may be TRBD1 (5 bases). The CDR3 loop spans 13 amino acids. The ends were cut back, 2 bases at V and 6 bases at J, with 10 bases in the middle. Per the germline V gene, CDR1 is SGHTA and CDR2 is FQGNSA. Here the CDR3 reads CASSLQGRAEAFF. DNA for the CDR3: TGTGCCAGCAGCTTACAGGGCCGCGCTGAAGCTTTCTTT.